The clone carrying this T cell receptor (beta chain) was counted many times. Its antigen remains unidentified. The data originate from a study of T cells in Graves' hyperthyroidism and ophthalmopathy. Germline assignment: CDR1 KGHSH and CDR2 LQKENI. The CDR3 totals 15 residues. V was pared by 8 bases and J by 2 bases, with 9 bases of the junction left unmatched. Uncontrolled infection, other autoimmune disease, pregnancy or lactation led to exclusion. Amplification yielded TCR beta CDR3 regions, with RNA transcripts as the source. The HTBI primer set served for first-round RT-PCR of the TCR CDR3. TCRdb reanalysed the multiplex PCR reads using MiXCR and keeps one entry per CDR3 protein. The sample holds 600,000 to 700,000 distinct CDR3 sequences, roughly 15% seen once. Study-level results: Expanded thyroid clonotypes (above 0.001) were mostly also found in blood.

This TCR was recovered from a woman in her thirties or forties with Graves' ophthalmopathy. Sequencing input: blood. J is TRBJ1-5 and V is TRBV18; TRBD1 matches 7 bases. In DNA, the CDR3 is TGTGCCAGCCGAACAGGGGCAGGGGGCAATCAGCCCCAGCATTTT. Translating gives CASRTGAGGNQPQHF. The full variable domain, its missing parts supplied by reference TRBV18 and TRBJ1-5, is NAGVMQNPRHLVRRRGQEARLRCSPMKGHSHVYWYRQLPEEGLKFMVYLQKENIIDESGMPKERFSAEFPKEGPSILRIQQVVRGDSAAYFCASRTGAGGNQPQHFGDGTRLSIL.